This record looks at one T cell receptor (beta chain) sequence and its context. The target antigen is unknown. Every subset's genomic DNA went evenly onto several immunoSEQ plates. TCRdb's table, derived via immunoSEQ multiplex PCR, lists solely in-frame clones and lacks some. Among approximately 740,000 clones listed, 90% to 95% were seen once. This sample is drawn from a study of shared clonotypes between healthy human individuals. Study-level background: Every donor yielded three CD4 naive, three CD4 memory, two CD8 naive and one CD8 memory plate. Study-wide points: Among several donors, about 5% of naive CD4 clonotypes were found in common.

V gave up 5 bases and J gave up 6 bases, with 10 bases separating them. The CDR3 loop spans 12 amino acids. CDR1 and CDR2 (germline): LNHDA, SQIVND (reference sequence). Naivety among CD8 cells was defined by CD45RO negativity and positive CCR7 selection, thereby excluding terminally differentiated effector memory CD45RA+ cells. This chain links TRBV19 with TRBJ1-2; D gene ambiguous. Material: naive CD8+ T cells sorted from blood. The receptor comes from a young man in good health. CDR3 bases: TGTGCCAGTAGTGACGGTGGGGATGGCTACACCTTC. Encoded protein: CASSDGGDGYTF.